These T cell receptor beta chains were read from a single sample in a study of cytomegalovirus exposure and HLA in healthy donors. Profiling relied on immunoSEQ multiplex PCR, and the TCRdb table lists in-frame clones only, not all of them. The sample table includes approximately 50,000 clones. Material for sequencing was PBMCs. Every receptor here comes from a female donor in good health and CMV-seronegative. CDR3s include the opening cysteine and the closing phenylalanine or tryptophan. D genes are given only for firm matches.

TRBV29-1	TRBJ1-2	-	TGCAGCGTTAATCCGCAGGGTCTGGGTGGCTACACCTTC	CSVNPQGLGGYTF
TRBV29-1	TRBJ2-1	TRBD2	TGCAGCGTTGAGTCACTAGCGGGCTATAATGAGCAGTTCTTC	CSVESLAGYNEQFF
TRBV18	TRBJ2-3	-	TGTGCCAGCTCACCAAACATCGCGGAAACTAGCACAGATACGCAGTATTTT	CASSPNIAETSTDTQYF
TRBV7-3	TRBJ2-2	TRBD1	TGTGCCAGCAGCCGTAAACAGGGGACCGGGGAGCTGTTTTTT	CASSRKQGTGELFF
TRBV11-3	TRBJ2-5	-	TGTGCCAGCAGCTTGAGGGGGAAACTCATACAAGAGACCCAGTACTTC	CASSLRGKLIQETQYF
TRBV6-5	TRBJ1-1	-	TGTGCCAGCAGTTACACGGGGAGGGGCGGCACTGAAGCTTTCTTT	CASSYTGRGGTEAFF
TRBV30	TRBJ1-2	-	TGTGCCTGGAGTAATAAGGGGGTCTCTGGCTACACCTTC	CAWSNKGVSGYTF
TRBV5-1	TRBJ1-1	-	TGCGCCAGCAGCTTATCCCAGGGCAACACTGAAGCTTTCTTT	CASSLSQGNTEAFF
TRBV6-1	TRBJ1-1	-	TGTGCCAGCAGTGAAGTGGGGGGGGCCGGCACTGAAGCTTTCTTT	CASSEVGGAGTEAFF
TRBV4-1	TRBJ1-1	TRBD1	TGCGCCAGCAGCCAAGCGAGACAGGGCGTCACTGAAGCTTTCTTT	CASSQARQGVTEAFF
TRBV30	TRBJ2-5	-	TGTGCCGGGAGTGTAGGTGGCGGGGGCGGAGAGACCCAGTACTTC	CAGSVGGGGGETQYF
TRBV30	TRBJ2-1	TRBD2	TGTGCCTGGACCTCCGGGGGACTAGGACGGGAGCAGTTCTTC	CAWTSGGLGREQFF
TRBV7-9	TRBJ2-3	-	TGTGCCAGCAGCTCCGAGGGACTCCCAGGGGGAGATACGCAGTATTTT	CASSSEGLPGGDTQYF
TRBV4-3	TRBJ1-2	TRBD1	TGCGCCAGCAGCCCAGGACAGGGGGTAAACTATGGCTACACCTTC	CASSPGQGVNYGYTF
TRBV12-5	TRBJ2-7	-	TGTGCTAGTGGTTTGGCCGGACAGAAGGAGCAGTACTTC	CASGLAGQKEQYF
TRBV18	TRBJ2-6	TRBD1	TGTGCCAGCTCACCAAATCCGGGACAGGGGGATACTGGGGCCAACGTCCTGACTTTC	CASSPNPGQGDTGANVLTF
TRBV18	TRBJ2-5	TRBD1	TGTGCCAGCTCACCACTGGAAAGGGGGCTAGAGACCCAGTACTTC	CASSPLERGLETQYF
TRBV6-5	TRBJ1-2	TRBD1	TGTGCCAGCAGACCCACCGGGACAGGGAACTATGGCTACACCTTC	CASRPTGTGNYGYTF
TRBV15	TRBJ2-7	TRBD2	TGTGCCACCAGCCGACTAGCGGGAGGGAGCACCTACGAGCAGTACTTC	CATSRLAGGSTYEQYF
TRBV4-2	TRBJ2-7	TRBD2	TGTGCCAGCAGGCGCGGTCTAGCGGGAGGGGATTCCTACGAGCAGTACTTC	CASRRGLAGGDSYEQYF
TRBV4-2	TRBJ2-6	TRBD1	TGTGCCAGCAGCCAAGATGCGACAGGGGGCGCTGGGGCCAACGTCCTGACTTTC	CASSQDATGGAGANVLTF
TRBV4-3	TRBJ2-6	-	TGCGCCAGCAGCCAAAGGGGTTCCGGGGCCAACGTCCTGACTTTC	CASSQRGSGANVLTF
TRBV19	TRBJ1-1	TRBD1	TGTGCCAGTAGCATCATCAGCCAGGGGGACACTGAAGCTTTCTTT	CASSIISQGDTEAFF
TRBV29-1	TRBJ2-1	TRBD2	TGCAGCGGCATGACTAGCGGGTATTACAATGAGCAGTTCTTC	CSGMTSGYYNEQFF
TRBV5-1	TRBJ1-4	TRBD1	TGCGCCAGCAGCTTGACAGGGGGCATTCGACTCGCAACTAATGAAAAACTGTTTTTT	CASSLTGGIRLATNEKLFF
TRBV27	TRBJ1-1	TRBD1	TGTGCCAGCAGTACCGACAGGGGATGGGTCACTGAAGCTTTCTTT	CASSTDRGWVTEAFF